The text below deals with one T cell receptor (beta chain). Germline CDR1 and CDR2: SGHDN and FVKESK. The germline V and J ends were trimmed by 0 bases and 0 bases, with 12 bases remaining between them. The CDR3 loop spans 16 amino acids. Naive-designated CD8 cells lacked CD45RO, were positively enriched for CCR7, and omitted terminally differentiated effector memory CD45RA+ cells. The method was immunoSEQ multiplex PCR; TCRdb's version includes in-frame clones alone and lacks a portion of them. The table includes approximately 1.9 million clones, just over 90% detected once. This sample was included in a study of shared clonotypes between healthy human individuals.

The sequenced material came from naive CD8+ T cells from PBMCs. The origin of this receptor is a man aged 18 to 30 in good health. Some clones in this sample may be carry-over from other donors' samples. V gene TRBV14 combines with J gene TRBJ2-7, with D possibly matching TRBD1 (6 bases). The CDR3 reads CASSQDWQGSSYEQYF. The DNA of the CDR3 is TGTGCCAGCAGCCAAGATTGGCAGGGGAGCTCCTACGAGCAGTACTTC.